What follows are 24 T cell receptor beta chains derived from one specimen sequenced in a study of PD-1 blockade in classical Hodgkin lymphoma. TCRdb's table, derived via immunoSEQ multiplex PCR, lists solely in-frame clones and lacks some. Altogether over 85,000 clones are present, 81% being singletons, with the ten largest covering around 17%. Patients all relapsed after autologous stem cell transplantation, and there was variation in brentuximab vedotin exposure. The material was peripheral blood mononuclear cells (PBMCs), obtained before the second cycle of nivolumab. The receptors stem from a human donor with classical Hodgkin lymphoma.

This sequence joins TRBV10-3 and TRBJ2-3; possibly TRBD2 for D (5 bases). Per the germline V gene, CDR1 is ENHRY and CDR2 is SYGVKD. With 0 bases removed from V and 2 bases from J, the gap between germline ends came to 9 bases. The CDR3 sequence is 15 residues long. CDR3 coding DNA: TGTGCCATCAGTGAGTCGAGCGGTTACACAGATACGCAGTATTTT. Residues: CAISESSGYTDTQYF.

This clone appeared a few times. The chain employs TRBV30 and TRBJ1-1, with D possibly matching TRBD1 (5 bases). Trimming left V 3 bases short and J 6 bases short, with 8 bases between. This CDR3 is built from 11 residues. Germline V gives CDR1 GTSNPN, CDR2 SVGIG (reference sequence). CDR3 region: CAWRLGAEAFF. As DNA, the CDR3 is TGTGCCTGGAGGCTGGGGGCTGAAGCTTTCTTT.

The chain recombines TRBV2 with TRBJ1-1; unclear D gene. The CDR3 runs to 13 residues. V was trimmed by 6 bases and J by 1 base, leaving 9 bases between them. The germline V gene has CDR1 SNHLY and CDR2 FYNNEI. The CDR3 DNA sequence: TGTGCCAGCAGAAGAGGGTCGAACACTGAAGCTTTCTTT. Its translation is CASRRGSNTEAFF. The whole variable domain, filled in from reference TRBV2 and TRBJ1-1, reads EPEVTQTPSHQVTQMGQEVILRCVPISNHLYFYWYRQILGQKVEFLVSFYNNEISEKSEIFDDQFSVERPDGSNFTLKIRSTKLEDSAMYFCASRRGSNTEAFFGQGTRLTVV.

The CDR3 spells CASSVAWTGGPGELFF. The CDR3 DNA reads TGTGCCAGCAGCGTAGCCTGGACAGGGGGCCCCGGGGAGCTGTTTTTT. The V gene is TRBV9, the J gene TRBJ2-2; 11 bases are a match to TRBD1. Germline V lookup: CDR1 SGDLS, CDR2 YYNGEE. This CDR3 is 16 amino acids long. The ends lost 0 bases at V and 6 bases at J; junction bases unmatched: 4.

The CDR3 DNA sequence: TGCGCCAGCAGCCAAGATCGGGCGGGGGGGAGTTACAATGAGCAGTTCTTC. Its translation: CASSQDRAGGSYNEQFF. The J gene is TRBJ2-1, the V gene TRBV4-1; 9 positions agree with TRBD2. Germline values: CDR1 MGHRA, CDR2 YSYEKL. Unmatched junction bases numbered 7, after V lost 0 bases and J lost 4 bases. This CDR3 comprises 17 residues.

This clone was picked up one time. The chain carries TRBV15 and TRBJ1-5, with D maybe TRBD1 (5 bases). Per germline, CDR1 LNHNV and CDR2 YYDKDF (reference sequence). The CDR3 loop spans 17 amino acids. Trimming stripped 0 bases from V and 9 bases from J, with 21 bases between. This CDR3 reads CATSRDLLAGSNRPQHF. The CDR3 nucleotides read TGTGCCACCAGCAGAGATCTGCTAGCAGGGTCCAACCGGCCCCAGCATTTT. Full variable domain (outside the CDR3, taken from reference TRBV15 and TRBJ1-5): DAMVIQNPRYQVTQFGKPVTLSCSQTLNHNVMYWYQQKSSQAPKLLFHYYDKDFNNEADTPDNFQSRRPNTSFCFLDIRSPGLGDTAMYLCATSRDLLAGSNRPQHFGDGTRLSIL.

The chain's CDR3 is CASSLLAGVGNEQFF. CDR3 nucleotides: TGTGCCAGCAGTTTACTAGCGGGAGTGGGCAATGAGCAGTTCTTC. V is TRBV27 and J is TRBJ2-1, with TRBD2 matching over 10 bases. CDR1 MNHEY and CDR2 SMNVEV come from the germline V gene (reference sequence). V shed 2 bases and J 6 bases; nucleotides not matched to a gene: 4. The CDR3 spans 15 residues.

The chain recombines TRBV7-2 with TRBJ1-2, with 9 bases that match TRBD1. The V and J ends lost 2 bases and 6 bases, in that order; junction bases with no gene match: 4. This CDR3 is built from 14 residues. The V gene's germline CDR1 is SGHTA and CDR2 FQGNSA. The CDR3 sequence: CASSLKQGAHGYTF. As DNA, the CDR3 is TGTGCCAGCAGCTTAAAACAGGGGGCTCATGGCTACACCTTC.

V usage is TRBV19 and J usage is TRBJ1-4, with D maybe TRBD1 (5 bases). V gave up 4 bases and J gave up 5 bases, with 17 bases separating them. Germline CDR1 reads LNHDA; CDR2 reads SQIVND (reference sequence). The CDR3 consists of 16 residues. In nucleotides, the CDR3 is TGTGCCAGTAGTACGTCCCCGGGACGGATAAATGAAAAACTGTTTTTT. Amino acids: CASSTSPGRINEKLFF.

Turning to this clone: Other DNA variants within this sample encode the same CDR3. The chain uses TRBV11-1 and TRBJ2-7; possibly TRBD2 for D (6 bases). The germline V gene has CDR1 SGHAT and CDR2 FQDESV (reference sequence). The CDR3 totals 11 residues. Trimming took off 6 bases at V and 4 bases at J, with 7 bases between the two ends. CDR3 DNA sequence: TGTGCCAGCAGTCGGGGGTACGAGCAGTACTTC. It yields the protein CASSRGYEQYF.

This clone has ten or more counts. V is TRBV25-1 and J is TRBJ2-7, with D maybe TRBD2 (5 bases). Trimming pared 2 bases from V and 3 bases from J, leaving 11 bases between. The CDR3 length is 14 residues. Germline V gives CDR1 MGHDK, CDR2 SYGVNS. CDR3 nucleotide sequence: TGTGCCAGCAGTGAAATCGGCCGGGACTACGAGCAGTACTTC. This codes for CASSEIGRDYEQYF.

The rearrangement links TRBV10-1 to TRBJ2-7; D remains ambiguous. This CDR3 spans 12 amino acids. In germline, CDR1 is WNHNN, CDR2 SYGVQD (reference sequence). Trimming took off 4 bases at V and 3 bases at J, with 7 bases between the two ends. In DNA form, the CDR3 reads TGCGCCAGCAGTGTGACAAACTACGAGCAGTACTTC. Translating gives CASSVTNYEQYF.

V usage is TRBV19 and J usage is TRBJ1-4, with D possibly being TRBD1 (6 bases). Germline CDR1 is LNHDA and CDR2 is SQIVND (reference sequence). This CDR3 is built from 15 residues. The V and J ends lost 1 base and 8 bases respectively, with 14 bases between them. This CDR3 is CASSIGTGFVEKLFF. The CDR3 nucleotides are TGTGCCAGTAGTATAGGAACAGGGTTCGTGGAAAAACTGTTTTTT. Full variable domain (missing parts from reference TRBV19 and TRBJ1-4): DGGITQSPKYLFRKEGQNVTLSCEQNLNHDAMYWYRQDPGQGLRLIYYSQIVNDFQKGDIAEGYSVSREKKESFPLTVTSAQKNPTAFYLCASSIGTGFVEKLFFGSGTQLSVL.

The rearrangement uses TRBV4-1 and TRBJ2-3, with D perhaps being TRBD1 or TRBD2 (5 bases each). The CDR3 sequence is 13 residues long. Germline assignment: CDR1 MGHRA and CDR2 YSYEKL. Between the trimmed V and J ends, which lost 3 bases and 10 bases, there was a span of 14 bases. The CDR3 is CASSQNVVGAQYF. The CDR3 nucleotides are TGCGCCAGCAGCCAGAATGTGGTGGGGGCGCAGTATTTT.

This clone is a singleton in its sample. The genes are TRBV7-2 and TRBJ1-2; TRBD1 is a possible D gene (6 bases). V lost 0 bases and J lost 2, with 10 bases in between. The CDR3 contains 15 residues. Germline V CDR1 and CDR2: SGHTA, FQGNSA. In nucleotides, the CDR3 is TGTGCCAGCAGCTTAGCGTCAGGACAGAACTATGGCTACACCTTC. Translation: CASSLASGQNYGYTF.

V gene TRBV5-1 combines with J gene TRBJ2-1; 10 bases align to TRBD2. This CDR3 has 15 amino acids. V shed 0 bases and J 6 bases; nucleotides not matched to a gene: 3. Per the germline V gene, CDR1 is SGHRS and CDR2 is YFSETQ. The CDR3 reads CASSLVLAGVNEQFF. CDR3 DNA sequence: TGCGCCAGCAGCTTGGTTCTAGCGGGGGTCAATGAGCAGTTCTTC.

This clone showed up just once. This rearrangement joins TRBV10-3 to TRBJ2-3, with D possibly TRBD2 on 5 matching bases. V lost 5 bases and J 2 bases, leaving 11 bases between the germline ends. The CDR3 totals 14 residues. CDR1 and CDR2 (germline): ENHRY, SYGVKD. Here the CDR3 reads CAISSSGDTDTQYF. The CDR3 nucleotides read TGTGCCATCAGTAGCTCCGGGGACACAGATACGCAGTATTTT.

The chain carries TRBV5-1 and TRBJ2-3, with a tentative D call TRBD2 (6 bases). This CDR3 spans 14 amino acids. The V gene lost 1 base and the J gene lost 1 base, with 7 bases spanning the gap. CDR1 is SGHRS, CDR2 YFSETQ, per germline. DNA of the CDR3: TGCGCCAGCAGCTTGCCGGGAGGCACAGATACGCAGTATTTT. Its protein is CASSLPGGTDTQYF.

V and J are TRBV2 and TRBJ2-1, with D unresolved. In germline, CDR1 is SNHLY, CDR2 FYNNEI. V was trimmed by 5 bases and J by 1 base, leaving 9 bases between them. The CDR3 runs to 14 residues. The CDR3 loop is CASSPLGSYNEQFF. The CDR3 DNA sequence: TGTGCCAGCAGTCCCCTGGGGTCCTACAATGAGCAGTTCTTC.

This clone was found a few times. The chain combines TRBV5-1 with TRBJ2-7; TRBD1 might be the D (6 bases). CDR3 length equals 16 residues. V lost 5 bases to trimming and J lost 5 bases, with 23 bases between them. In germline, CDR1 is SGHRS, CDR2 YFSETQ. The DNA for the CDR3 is TGCGCCAGCAGATTACCTCCCACCAGGGGCAGGGACGAGCAGTACTTC. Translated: CASRLPPTRGRDEQYF. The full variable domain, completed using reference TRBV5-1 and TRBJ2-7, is KAGVTQTPRYLIKTRGQQVTLSCSPISGHRSVSWYQQTPGQGLQFLFEYFSETQRNKGNFPGRFSGRQFSNSRSEMNVSTLELGDSALYLCASRLPPTRGRDEQYFGPGTRLTVT.

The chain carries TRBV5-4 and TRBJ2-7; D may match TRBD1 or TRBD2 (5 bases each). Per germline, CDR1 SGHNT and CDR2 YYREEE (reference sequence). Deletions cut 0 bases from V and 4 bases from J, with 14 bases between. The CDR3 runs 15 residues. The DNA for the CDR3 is TGTGCCAGCAGCTTGGAGGCTGGGACCCCTTACGAGCAGTACTTC. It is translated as CASSLEAGTPYEQYF.

The CDR3 region is CASSVTTTGGYTF. DNA of the CDR3: TGTGCCAGCAGCGTAACGACGACGGGAGGCTACACCTTC. The chain links TRBV9 to TRBJ1-2; D is unclear. V lost 1 base to trimming and J lost 8 bases, with 12 bases between them. The CDR3 length is 13 residues. CDR1 is SGDLS, CDR2 YYNGEE, per germline.

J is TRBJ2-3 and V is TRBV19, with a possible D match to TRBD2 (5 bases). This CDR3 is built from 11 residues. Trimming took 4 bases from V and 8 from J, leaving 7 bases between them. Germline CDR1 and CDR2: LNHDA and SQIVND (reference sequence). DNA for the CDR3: TGTGCCAGTAGTAGGGGAGTTACGCAGTATTTT. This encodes CASSRGVTQYF.

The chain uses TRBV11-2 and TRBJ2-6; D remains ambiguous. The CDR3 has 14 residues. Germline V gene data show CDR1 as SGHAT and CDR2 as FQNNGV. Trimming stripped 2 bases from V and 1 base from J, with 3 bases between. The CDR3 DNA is TGTGCCAGCAGCTTACGGTCTGGGGCCAACGTCCTGACTTTC. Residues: CASSLRSGANVLTF. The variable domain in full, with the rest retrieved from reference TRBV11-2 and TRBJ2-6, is EAGVAQSPRYKIIEKRQSVAFWCNPISGHATLYWYQQILGQGPKLLIQFQNNGVVDDSQLPKDRFSAERLKGVDSTLKIQPAKLEDSAVYLCASSLRSGANVLTFGAGSRLTVL.